This TCR beta chain appears in the sequencing data of a study of response to subunit inactivated influenza vaccine. TCRdb recomputed calls from the RT-PCR reads with MiXCR, one row per CDR3 protein. The table records about 540,000 distinct CDR3 sequences, approximately 20% of them present only once. This clonotype was seen only a few times. Germline V gives CDR1 SGHVS, CDR2 FQNEAQ. V was pared by 6 bases and J by 4 bases, with 14 bases of the junction left unmatched. The CDR3 runs 16 residues. These data are also associated with another study on T cells expressing NK-cell markers. That source reports: The authors made TCR beta cDNA libraries by 5'RACE template switching. This switching added a universal primer site and UMIs. Sorted CD3+CD56+NKG2C+, CD3+CD56+NKG2C- and CD3+CD56-NKG2C+ T-cell subsets were beta-chain profiled. In the group of eight sequenced donors, seven were HCMV-seropositive and one was seronegative. For a handful of donors, the dominant NKG2C+ clonotypes made up roughly 1.0-7.5% of their CD8+ T cells. In a handful of donors, dominant clonotypes made up 28.3-60.1% of CD3+CD56-NKG2C+ cells.

The sequencing used CD4+ T cells sorted from PBMCs, collected approximately 13 days after vaccination. This receptor was obtained from a man aged 50-59 years who received an inactivated influenza vaccine. The J gene is TRBJ1-1, the V gene TRBV7-8, with 7 nucleotides matching TRBD1. The CDR3 sequence is CASRPLLQGRGTEAFF. DNA of the CDR3: TGTGCCAGCAGGCCCTTGTTACAGGGGCGAGGCACTGAAGCTTTCTTT. Full variable domain (rest looked up from reference TRBV7-8 and TRBJ1-1): GAGVSQSPRYKVAKRGQDVALRCDPISGHVSLFWYQQALGQGPEFLTYFQNEAQLDKSGLPSDRFFAERPEGSVSTLKIQRTQQEDSAVYLCASRPLLQGRGTEAFFGQGTRLTVV.